These T cell receptor beta chains were read from a single sample in a study of control samples from healthy donors and cancer patients. Measured with immunoSEQ multiplex PCR; TCRdb has only the in-frame clones, and not every one. The table shows around 140,000 clones, with roughly 86% occurring only once. Input material: PBMCs. The source is a man aged 45-60 years with head and neck cancer. Both conserved end residues are part of each CDR3. D genes are given only for firm matches. Size is omitted from some rows. Given values are once, few, many or a class for expanded clones.

TRBV7-2	TRBJ2-5	TRBD2	NA	CASSSGLVTQYF	TGTGCCAGCAGCTCGGGACTAGTGACCCAGTACTTC
TRBV5-1	TRBJ2-4	NA	NA	CASSLDTGKNIQYF	TGCGCCAGCAGCCTTGACACGGGGAAAAACATTCAGTACTTC
TRBV28	TRBJ2-1	NA	NA	CASAEGNEQFF	TGTGCCAGCGCCGAAGGGAATGAGCAGTTCTTC
TRBV12-3/TRBV12-4	TRBJ2-6	NA	NA	CASSLAGANVLTF	TGTGCCAGCAGTTTAGCTGGGGCCAACGTCCTGACTTTC
TRBV19	TRBJ1-5	TRBD1	NA	CASRNDRGGNQPQHF	TGTGCCAGTAGAAACGACAGGGGAGGCAATCAGCCCCAGCATTTT
TRBV28	TRBJ1-1	NA	NA	CASSLLNTEAFF	TGTGCCAGCAGTTTATTGAACACTGAAGCTTTCTTT
TRBV27	TRBJ2-7	TRBD2	NA	CASSLRTSGYYEQYF	TGTGCCAGCAGTCTTCGGACTAGCGGATACTACGAGCAGTACTTC
TRBV18	TRBJ2-7	TRBD1	NA	CASSHDRAVEQYF	TGTGCCAGCTCCCACGACAGGGCCGTCGAGCAGTACTTC
TRBV6-1	TRBJ2-5	TRBD2	NA	CASREAGLAGIGEETQYF	TGTGCCAGCAGAGAAGCCGGACTAGCGGGCATAGGGGAAGAGACCCAGTACTTC
TRBV18	TRBJ2-7	NA	NA	CASSPWAGAYEQYF	TGTGCCAGCTCGCCGTGGGCAGGGGCCTACGAGCAGTACTTC
TRBV7-3	TRBJ2-1	NA	NA	CASSLQGMGNEQFF	TGTGCCAGCAGCTTACAGGGTATGGGAAATGAGCAGTTCTTC
TRBV24-1	TRBJ2-1	TRBD1	once	CATSDLGGQGDEQFF	TGTGCCACCAGTGATTTGGGGGGACAGGGCGATGAGCAGTTCTTC
TRBV5-1	TRBJ2-6	NA	NA	CASSLDGRSGANVLTF	TGCGCCAGCAGCTTGGATGGGAGATCTGGGGCCAACGTCCTGACTTTC
TRBV11-2	TRBJ2-1	TRBD2	NA	CASSLEGRGGPTNNEQFF	TGTGCCAGCAGCTTAGAAGGGCGGGGGGGCCCTACAAACAATGAGCAGTTCTTC
TRBV5-1	TRBJ2-7	TRBD1	NA	CASSVQGQGPYEQYF	TGCGCCAGCAGCGTCCAGGGACAGGGACCCTACGAGCAGTACTTC
TRBV21-1	TRBJ2-5	NA	NA	CAIFRGLPEQETQYF	TGTGCCATCTTCAGGGGGCTGCCAGAACAAGAGACCCAGTACTTC
TRBV6-4	TRBJ2-2	NA	NA	CASSESQGNTGELFF	TGTGCCAGCAGTGAAAGTCAGGGGAACACCGGGGAGCTGTTTTTT
TRBV7-6	TRBJ2-7	NA	NA	CASSRPQSEQYF	TGTGCCAGCAGCCGGCCCCAGAGCGAGCAGTACTTC